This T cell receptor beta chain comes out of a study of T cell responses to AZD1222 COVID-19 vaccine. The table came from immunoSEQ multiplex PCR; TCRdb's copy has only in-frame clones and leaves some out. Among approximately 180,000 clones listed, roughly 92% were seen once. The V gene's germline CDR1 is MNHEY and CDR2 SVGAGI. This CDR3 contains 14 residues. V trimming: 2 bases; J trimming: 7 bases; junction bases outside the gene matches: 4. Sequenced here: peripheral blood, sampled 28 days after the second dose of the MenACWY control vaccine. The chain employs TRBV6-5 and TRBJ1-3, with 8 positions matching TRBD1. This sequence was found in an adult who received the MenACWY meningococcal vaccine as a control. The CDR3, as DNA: TGTGCCAGCAGTTACGGGACAGGAGGGAACACCATATATTTT. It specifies CASSYGTGGNTIYF.